The present entry profiles one T cell receptor (beta chain) with its context. Its antigen remains unknown. A single record per CDR3 protein comes from TCRdb applying MiXCR to the reads. Counted here are around 550,000 distinct CDR3 sequences, less than 30% occurring once; the ten biggest clones make up about 12%. The data derive from a study of T cell repertoires in cytomegalovirus infection. Study details: CMV infection and matching HLA type were both indicated by public TCR beta signatures. Study-wide results and limits: Clonotype analysis showed dominance of the ex vivo response by HLA-C-restricted CMV-specific TCR beta clonotypes.

Sample: PBMCs. The clonotype comes from a human donor in good health (CMV status not recorded). Some clones in this sample may be carry-over from other donors' samples.

CDR3 coding DNA: TGTGCCAGCAGCGTTCGGGACAGTAATAATTCACCCCTCCACTTT. This codes for CASSVRDSNNSPLHF. The V call is TRBV6-5, the J call TRBJ1-6; 7 nucleotides line up with TRBD1. This CDR3 has 15 residues. J gave up 5 bases and V 6 bases, and 7 bases lay outside the gene matches. Germline CDR1 MNHEY, CDR2 SVGAGI.